This record looks at one TCR beta chain sequence and its context. The antigen is undetermined. Libraries were made from TCR beta cDNA, and they carried unique molecular identifiers. TCRdb independently ran MiXCR on the PCR reads; one entry per CDR3 protein. Of roughly 700,000 distinct CDR3 sequences in the sample, 25% to 30% were seen once. This entry belongs to a study of post-analysis software for immune sequencing data. Overall study findings and caveats: In multiple sclerosis, normalized Chao1 diversity was significantly below that of controls. When the samples were clustered directly with F measure, those that had been prepared in the same batch showed strong co-clustering. The study found TRBV5-6, TRBV5-1 and TRBV20-1 among four to six TRBV segments more frequent in patients than controls.

Trimming cost V 3 bases and J 3 bases, with 12 bases left between them. The germline gives CDR1 DFQATT, CDR2 SNEGSKA (reference sequence). This CDR3 region has 13 residues. Sample: blood. The genes are TRBV20-1 and TRBJ2-7; a possible D gene is TRBD2 (5 bases). The receptor was derived from a girl between 5 and 17 years old with multiple sclerosis. CDR3 in amino acids: CSASAQRCYEQYF. In DNA form, the CDR3 reads TGCAGTGCTAGCGCACAGCGGTGCTACGAGCAGTACTTC.